This T cell receptor (beta chain) was captured by sequencing in a study of cytotoxic CD8 clonotypes in ibrutinib-treated CLL. The wider study: Responses comprised 25 or so partial and 2 complete; at median approximately 72 months, roughly 15 remained remitted and about 12 progressed.

Cryopreserved PBMCs supplied around 1.8 micrograms of genomic DNA for TCR beta libraries. Overall study findings and caveats: The study found clonality rose at ibrutinib response, then fell toward baseline at progression.

Assay: immunoSEQ multiplex PCR; the TCRdb copy retains only in-frame clones and omits some. The data hold 130,000 or so clones, with 70% to 90% observed a single time. As for this clone: Its target is not known.

There are 14 residues in the CDR3. CDR1 and CDR2 (germline): MNHEY, SMNVEV (reference sequence). Trimming took 11 bases from V and 2 from J; bases not matched to a gene: 10. The rearrangement links TRBV27 to TRBJ2-7; TRBD2 aligns across 9 bases. This material consisted of PBMCs, taken after 24 months of ibrutinib treatment. The sequence derives from a human donor with chronic lymphocytic leukemia. In DNA form, the CDR3 reads TGTGCCGCCCGGCGGGGCGGGGGGGCCTACGAGCAGTACTTC. It codes for CAARRGGGAYEQYF.